This T cell receptor (beta chain) was found in a study of cytomegalovirus exposure and HLA in healthy donors. V shed 6 bases, J shed 6 bases, and the junction held 15 bases outside the gene matches. From germline, CDR1 is SQVTM and CDR2 ANQGSEA. This CDR3 contains 17 residues. Amplification used 60 Vbeta primers and 13 Jbeta primers. Profiled with immunoSEQ multiplex PCR; TCRdb holds only in-frame clones, not every one. The table includes roughly 180,000 clones, 78% detected once. This chain uses TRBV29-1 with TRBJ2-2; 11 bases align to TRBD2. Sample: PBMCs. The TCR comes from a female donor in good health and CMV-seronegative. In DNA form, the CDR3 reads TGCAGCGTAAAAACCGGGACTAGCGGAGGGCGGCCCGGGGAGCTGTTTTTT. It encodes CSVKTGTSGGRPGELFF.